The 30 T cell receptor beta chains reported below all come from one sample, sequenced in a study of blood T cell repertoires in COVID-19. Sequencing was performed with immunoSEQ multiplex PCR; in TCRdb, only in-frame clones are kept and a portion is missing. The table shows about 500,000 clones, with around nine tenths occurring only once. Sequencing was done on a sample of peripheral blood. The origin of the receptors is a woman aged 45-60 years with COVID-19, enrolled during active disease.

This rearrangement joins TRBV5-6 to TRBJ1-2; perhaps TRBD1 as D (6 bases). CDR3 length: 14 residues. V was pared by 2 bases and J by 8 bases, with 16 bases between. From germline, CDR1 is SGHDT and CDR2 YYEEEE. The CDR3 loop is CASSFTAGAGGYTF. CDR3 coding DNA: TGTGCCAGCAGCTTCACAGCAGGGGCGGGCGGCTACACCTTC.

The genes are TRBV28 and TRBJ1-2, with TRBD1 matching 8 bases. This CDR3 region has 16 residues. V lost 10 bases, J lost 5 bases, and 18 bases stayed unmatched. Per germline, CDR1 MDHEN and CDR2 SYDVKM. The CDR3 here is CATPGDRLGPYYGYTF. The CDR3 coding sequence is TGTGCCACACCAGGGGACAGGTTAGGGCCCTATTATGGCTACACCTTC.

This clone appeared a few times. CDR3 sequence: CATYRGTEAFF. The CDR3 DNA sequence: TGTGCCACTTACAGGGGCACTGAAGCTTTCTTT. The rearrangement joins TRBV27 to TRBJ1-1, with TRBD1 identical over 7 bases. V dropped 10 bases and J dropped 4; count of bases not matched to a gene: 3. The CDR3 contains 11 residues. Germline assignment: CDR1 MNHEY and CDR2 SMNVEV (reference sequence).

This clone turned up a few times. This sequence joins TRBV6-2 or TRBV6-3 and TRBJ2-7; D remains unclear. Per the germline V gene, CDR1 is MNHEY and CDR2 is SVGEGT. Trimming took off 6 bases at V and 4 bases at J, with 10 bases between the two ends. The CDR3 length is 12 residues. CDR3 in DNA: TGTGCCAGCAGCCAGGAGAGGTACGAGCAGTACTTC. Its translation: CASSQERYEQYF.

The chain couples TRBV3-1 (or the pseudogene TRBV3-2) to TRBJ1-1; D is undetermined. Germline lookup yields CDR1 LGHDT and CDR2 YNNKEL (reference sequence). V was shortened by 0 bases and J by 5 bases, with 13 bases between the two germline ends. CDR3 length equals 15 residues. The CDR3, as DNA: TGTGCCAGCAGCCAAGATTTAAGAGTTAGTACTGAAGCTTTCTTT. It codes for CASSQDLRVSTEAFF.

CDR3 in DNA: TGTGCCAGCAGTTTAATCGCAGGGACCGGGGAGCTGTTTTTT. This codes for CASSLIAGTGELFF. The rearrangement uses TRBV27 and TRBJ2-2, with a tentative D call TRBD1 (5 bases). Germline lookup yields CDR1 MNHEY and CDR2 SMNVEV (reference sequence). Trimming cost V 2 bases and J 5 bases, with 9 bases left between them. This CDR3 comprises 14 residues.

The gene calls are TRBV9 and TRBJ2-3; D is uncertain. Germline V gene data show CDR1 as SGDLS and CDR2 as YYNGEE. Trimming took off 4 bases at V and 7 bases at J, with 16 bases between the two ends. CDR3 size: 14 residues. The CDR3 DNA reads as TGTGCCAGCAGCCCAGCCTCCCTTACTAATACGCAGTATTTT. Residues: CASSPASLTNTQYF.

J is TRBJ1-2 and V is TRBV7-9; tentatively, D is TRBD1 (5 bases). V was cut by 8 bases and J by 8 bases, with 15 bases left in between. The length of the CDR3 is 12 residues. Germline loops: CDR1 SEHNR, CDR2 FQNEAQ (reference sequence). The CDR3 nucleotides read TGTGCCAGCGCCAAGGAAAACAGGGGCTACACCTTC. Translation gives CASAKENRGYTF.

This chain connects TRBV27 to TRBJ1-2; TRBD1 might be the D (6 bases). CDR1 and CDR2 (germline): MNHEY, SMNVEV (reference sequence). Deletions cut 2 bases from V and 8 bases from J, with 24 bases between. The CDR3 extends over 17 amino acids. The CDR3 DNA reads TGTGCCAGCAGTTTAATGGGGGAACTGGGGGGGCGCGAAGGCTACACCTTC. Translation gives CASSLMGELGGREGYTF.

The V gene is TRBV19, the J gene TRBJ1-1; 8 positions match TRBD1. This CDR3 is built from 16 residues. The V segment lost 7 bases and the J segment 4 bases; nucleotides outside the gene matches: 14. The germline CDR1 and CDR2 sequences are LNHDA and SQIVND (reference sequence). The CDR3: CASTMEGAGGFTEAFF. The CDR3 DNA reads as TGTGCCAGTACCATGGAGGGGGCAGGGGGCTTCACTGAAGCTTTCTTT.

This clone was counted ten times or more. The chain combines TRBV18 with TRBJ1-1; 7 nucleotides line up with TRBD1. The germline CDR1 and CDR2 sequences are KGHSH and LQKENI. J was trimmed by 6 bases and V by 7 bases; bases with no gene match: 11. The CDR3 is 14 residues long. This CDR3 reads CASFRDRSTPEAFF. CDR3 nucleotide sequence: TGTGCCAGCTTCCGGGACAGATCCACACCTGAAGCTTTCTTT.

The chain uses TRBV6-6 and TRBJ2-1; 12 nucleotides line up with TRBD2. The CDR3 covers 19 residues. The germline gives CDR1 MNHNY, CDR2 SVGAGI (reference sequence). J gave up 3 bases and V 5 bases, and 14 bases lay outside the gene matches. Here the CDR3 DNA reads TGTGCCAGCAGTCCTACGGCAGCGCTAGCGGGGGGGCACTACAATGAGCAGTTCTTC. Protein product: CASSPTAALAGGHYNEQFF.

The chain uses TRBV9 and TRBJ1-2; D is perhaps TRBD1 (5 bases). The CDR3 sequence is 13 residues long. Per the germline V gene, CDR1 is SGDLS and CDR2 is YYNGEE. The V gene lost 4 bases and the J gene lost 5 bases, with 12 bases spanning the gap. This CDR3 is CASSLREEYGYTF. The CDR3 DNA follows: TGTGCCAGCAGCCTCAGGGAGGAGTATGGCTACACCTTC.

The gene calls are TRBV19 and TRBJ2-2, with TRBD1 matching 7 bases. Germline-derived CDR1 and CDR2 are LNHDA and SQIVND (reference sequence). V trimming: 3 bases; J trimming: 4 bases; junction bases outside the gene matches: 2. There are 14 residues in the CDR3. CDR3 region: CASSMTGFTGELFF. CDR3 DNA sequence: TGTGCCAGTAGTATGACAGGGTTCACCGGGGAGCTGTTTTTT.

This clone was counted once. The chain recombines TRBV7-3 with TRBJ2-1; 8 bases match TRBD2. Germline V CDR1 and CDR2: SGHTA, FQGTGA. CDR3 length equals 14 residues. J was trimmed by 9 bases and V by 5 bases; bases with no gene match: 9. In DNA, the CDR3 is TGTGCCAGCAGCCGTATAGCGGGGTCGGGTGAGCAGTTCTTC. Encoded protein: CASSRIAGSGEQFF.

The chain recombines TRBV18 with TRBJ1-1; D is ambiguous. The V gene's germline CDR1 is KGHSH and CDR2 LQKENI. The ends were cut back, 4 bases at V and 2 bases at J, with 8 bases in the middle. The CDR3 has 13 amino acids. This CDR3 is CASSQAANTEAFF. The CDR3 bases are TGTGCCAGCTCACAGGCGGCAAACACTGAAGCTTTCTTT.

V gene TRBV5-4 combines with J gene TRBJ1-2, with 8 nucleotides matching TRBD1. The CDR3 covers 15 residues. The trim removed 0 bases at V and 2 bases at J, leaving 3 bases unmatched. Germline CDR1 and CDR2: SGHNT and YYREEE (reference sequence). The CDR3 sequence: CASSLAQGANYGYTF. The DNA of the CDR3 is TGTGCCAGCAGCTTGGCTCAGGGGGCGAACTATGGCTACACCTTC.

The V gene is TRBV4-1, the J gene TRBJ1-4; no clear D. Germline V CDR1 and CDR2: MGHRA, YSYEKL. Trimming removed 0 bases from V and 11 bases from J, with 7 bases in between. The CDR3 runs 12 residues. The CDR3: CASSQEEEKLFF. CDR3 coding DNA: TGCGCCAGCAGCCAAGAGGAGGAGAAACTGTTTTTT.

CDR3 in DNA: TGTGCCTGGAGTGCGAGCGGGGGGGCTTATACGCAGTATTTT. Translating it yields CAWSASGGAYTQYF. The rearrangement joins TRBV30 to TRBJ2-3; TRBD2 matches at 10 bases. The germline gives CDR1 GTSNPN, CDR2 SVGIG (reference sequence). The trim removed 1 base at V and 7 bases at J, leaving 5 bases unmatched. The CDR3 is 14 residues long. The full variable domain, with the rest looked up from reference TRBV30 and TRBJ2-3, is SQTIHQWPATLVQPVGSPLSLECTVEGTSNPNLYWYRQAAGRGLQLLFYSVGIGQISSEVPQNLSASRPQDRQFILSSKKLLLSDSGFYLCAWSASGGAYTQYFGPGTRLTVL.

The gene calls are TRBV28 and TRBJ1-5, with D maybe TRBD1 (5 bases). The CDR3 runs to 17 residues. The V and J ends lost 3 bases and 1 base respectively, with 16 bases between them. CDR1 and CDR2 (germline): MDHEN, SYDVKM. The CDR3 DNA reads TGTGCCAGCAGTTTCCGGGGAGGGGCCCGAAGCAATCAGCCCCAGCATTTT. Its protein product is CASSFRGGARSNQPQHF.

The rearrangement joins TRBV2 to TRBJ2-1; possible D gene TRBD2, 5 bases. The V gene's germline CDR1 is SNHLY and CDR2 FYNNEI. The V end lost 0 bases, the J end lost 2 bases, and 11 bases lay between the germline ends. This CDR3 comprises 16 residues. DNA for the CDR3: TGTGCCAGCAGTGAAGCGCCGGGGATCACCTACAATGAGCAGTTCTTC. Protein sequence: CASSEAPGITYNEQFF.

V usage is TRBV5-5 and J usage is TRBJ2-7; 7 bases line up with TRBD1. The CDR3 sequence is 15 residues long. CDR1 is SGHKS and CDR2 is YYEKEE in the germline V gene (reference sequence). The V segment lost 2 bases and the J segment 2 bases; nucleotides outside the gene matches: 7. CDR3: CASSLGGGSTYEQYF. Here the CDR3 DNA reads TGTGCCAGCAGCTTAGGGGGCGGCTCAACCTACGAGCAGTACTTC.

The CDR3 coding sequence is TGTGCCACCAGTGATTCAGAGGGGGCAATCTACAATGAGCAGTTCTTC. Protein product: CATSDSEGAIYNEQFF. J is TRBJ2-1 and V is TRBV24-1; TRBD1 agrees at 7 bases. CDR1 and CDR2 from the germline V gene are KGHDR and SFDVKD. V lost 2 bases and J lost 3; bases outside the gene matches: 6. The length of the CDR3 is 16 residues.

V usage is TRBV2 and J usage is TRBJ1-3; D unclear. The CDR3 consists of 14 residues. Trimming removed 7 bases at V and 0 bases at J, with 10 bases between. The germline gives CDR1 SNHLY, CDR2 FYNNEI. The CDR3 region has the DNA TGTGCCAGCAAGAAGCAAGACTCTGGAAACACCATATATTTT. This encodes CASKKQDSGNTIYF.

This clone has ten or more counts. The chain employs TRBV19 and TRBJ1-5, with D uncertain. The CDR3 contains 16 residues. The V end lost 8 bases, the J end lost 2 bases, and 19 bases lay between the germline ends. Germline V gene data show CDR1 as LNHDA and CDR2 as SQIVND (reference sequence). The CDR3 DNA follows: TGTGCCAGTTCGGCCCCGTCGCCCGGGGGCAATCAGCCCCAGCATTTT. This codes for CASSAPSPGGNQPQHF.

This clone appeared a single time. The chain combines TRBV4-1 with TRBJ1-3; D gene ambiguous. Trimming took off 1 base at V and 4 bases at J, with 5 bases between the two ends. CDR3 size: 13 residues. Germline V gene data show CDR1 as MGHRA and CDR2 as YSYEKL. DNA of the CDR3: TGCGCCAGCAGCCAAGGCGGGGGAAACACCATATATTTT. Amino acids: CASSQGGGNTIYF.

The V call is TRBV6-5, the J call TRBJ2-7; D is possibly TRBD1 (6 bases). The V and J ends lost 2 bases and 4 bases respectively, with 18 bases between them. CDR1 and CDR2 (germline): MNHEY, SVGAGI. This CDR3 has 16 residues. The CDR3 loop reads CASSYGGAGEGYEQYF. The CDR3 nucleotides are TGTGCCAGCAGTTACGGGGGTGCAGGGGAAGGGTACGAGCAGTACTTC.

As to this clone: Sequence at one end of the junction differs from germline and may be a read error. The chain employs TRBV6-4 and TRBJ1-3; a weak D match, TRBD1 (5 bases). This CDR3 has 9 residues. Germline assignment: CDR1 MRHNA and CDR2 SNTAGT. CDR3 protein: CASGGGEDF. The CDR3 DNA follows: TGTGCCAGCGGGGGGGGTGAGGATTTT.

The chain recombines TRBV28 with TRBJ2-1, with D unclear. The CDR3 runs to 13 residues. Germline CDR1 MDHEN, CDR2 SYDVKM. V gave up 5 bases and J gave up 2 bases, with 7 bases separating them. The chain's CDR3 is CASSTPAYNEQFF. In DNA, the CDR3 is TGTGCCAGCAGTACCCCAGCCTACAATGAGCAGTTCTTC.

CDR3 amino acids: CASTPGTGGYGNTIYF. For the CDR3, the DNA is TGTGCCAGCACCCCCGGGACAGGGGGATATGGAAACACCATATATTTT. The chain carries TRBV28 and TRBJ1-3, with TRBD1 matching 11 bases. The CDR3 sequence is 16 residues long. Germline CDR1 MDHEN, CDR2 SYDVKM. Trimming at V came to 7 bases and at J to 3 bases, leaving 8 bases not matched to a gene.